One sample yielded the 21 T cell receptor beta chains listed below, sequenced in a study of blood T cell repertoires in COVID-19. Profiling relied on immunoSEQ multiplex PCR, and the TCRdb table lists in-frame clones only, not all of them. Of around 63,000 clones in the sample, roughly 87% are singletons; the top ten hold roughly 3.5%. Sequenced sample: peripheral blood. The receptors originated from a middle-aged man with active COVID-19.

The V and J genes are TRBV28 and TRBJ2-6; D perhaps matches TRBD2 (7 bases). The V end lost 4 bases, the J end lost 4 bases, and 8 bases lay between the germline ends. Looked up from germline, CDR1 is MDHEN and CDR2 is SYDVKM. The CDR3 loop spans 14 amino acids. The CDR3, as DNA: TGTGCCAGCAGTTGGGGGGGCGGGGCCAACGTCCTGACTTTC. Amino acids: CASSWGGGANVLTF.

The chain combines TRBV6-5 with TRBJ1-3; no firm D call. Looked up from germline, CDR1 is MNHEY and CDR2 is SVGAGI. The CDR3 has 14 residues. Trimming left V 6 bases short and J 0 bases short, with 9 bases between. The CDR3: CASRVDNSGNTIYF. The DNA of the CDR3 is TGTGCCAGCAGGGTTGACAACTCTGGAAACACCATATATTTT.

The V and J genes are TRBV7-2 and TRBJ2-1; tentative D call: TRBD2 (5 bases). Trimming stripped 3 bases from V and 7 bases from J, with 19 bases between. This CDR3 has 16 residues. The germline V gene encodes CDR1 SGHTA and CDR2 FQGNSA. The CDR3 reads CASSLRTGLGHNEQFF. In nucleotides, the CDR3 is TGTGCCAGCAGCTTGAGGACTGGTTTGGGCCATAATGAGCAGTTCTTC.

The chain recombines TRBV19 with TRBJ2-5; no reliable D call. The germline V gene has CDR1 LNHDA and CDR2 SQIVND (reference sequence). V lost 4 bases and J 4 bases, leaving 7 bases between the germline ends. This CDR3 has 12 residues. The chain's CDR3 is CASSRRGETQYF. The CDR3 DNA follows: TGTGCCAGTAGTAGACGAGGAGAGACCCAGTACTTC.

The rearrangement links TRBV7-9 to TRBJ1-4; D gene unclear. Trimming cost V 0 bases and J 13 bases, with 12 bases left between them. CDR3 length equals 13 residues. In germline, CDR1 is SEHNR, CDR2 FQNEAQ (reference sequence). The CDR3 loop reads CASSLAFPEGLFF. CDR3 bases: TGTGCCAGCAGCTTAGCGTTTCCCGAGGGACTGTTTTTT.

J is TRBJ2-3 and V is TRBV5-6; D might be TRBD1 (6 bases). Germline-derived CDR1 and CDR2 are SGHDT and YYEEEE. V was trimmed by 4 bases and J by 3 bases, leaving 18 bases between them. This CDR3 contains 16 residues. Here the CDR3 DNA reads TGTGCCAGCAGCAGAGGGGGAGTAGGTGGGACAGATACGCAGTATTTT. Amino acids: CASSRGGVGGTDTQYF.

This rearrangement joins TRBV6-1 to TRBJ2-3, with 8 bases aligning to TRBD2. Trimming cost V 2 bases and J 9 bases; bases outside gene matches: 13. The CDR3 has 16 amino acids. Germline V gene sequence: CDR1 MNHNS, CDR2 SASEGT. The CDR3 spells CASSEPRGGQRETQYF. CDR3 nucleotide sequence: TGTGCCAGCAGTGAACCTCGGGGGGGGCAAAGGGAAACGCAGTATTTT.

This clone turned up a few times. J is TRBJ2-7 and V is TRBV6-5, with D hard to call. The CDR3 is 12 residues long. Germline assignment: CDR1 MNHEY and CDR2 SVGAGI. Between the trimmed V and J ends, which lost 4 bases and 9 bases, there was a span of 13 bases. CDR3 coding DNA: TGTGCCAGCAGTTTAGACCTAGGAGCGCAGTACTTC. As protein: CASSLDLGAQYF.

This chain uses TRBV4-2 with TRBJ2-7; D may be TRBD1 (6 bases). Germline V gene sequence: CDR1 LGHNA, CDR2 YNFKEQ. Trimming shortened V by 4 bases and J by 7 bases, and 14 bases separated the two germline ends. This CDR3 is built from 13 residues. CDR3 nucleotides: TGTGCCAGCAGCCCCGGACAGTTTAGAGAGCAGTACTTC. Protein sequence: CASSPGQFREQYF.

This clone is a singleton in its sample. The chain has TRBV7-2 and TRBJ2-7; 10 bases agree with TRBD2. V shed 1 base, J shed 0 bases, and the junction held 6 bases outside the gene matches. Germline CDR1 reads SGHTA; CDR2 reads FQGNSA. The CDR3 runs 17 residues. CDR3 nucleotides: TGTGCCAGCAGCTTAGTTGGTAGCGGGGGGTCCTCCTACGAGCAGTACTTC. It codes for CASSLVGSGGSSYEQYF.

The chain combines TRBV27 with TRBJ2-1; 8 positions match TRBD1. CDR3 length: 14 amino acids. CDR1 and CDR2 from the germline V gene are MNHEY and SMNVEV (reference sequence). V lost 4 bases to trimming and J lost 6 bases; unmatched junction nucleotides: 5. CDR3 nucleotides: TGTGCCAGCAGTTGGGGGACAGGAGGCAATGAGCAGTTCTTC. This codes for CASSWGTGGNEQFF.

This clone was counted a single time. The gene calls are TRBV12-3 or TRBV12-4 and TRBJ2-1, with unresolved D. The V end lost 6 bases, the J end lost 1 base, and 7 bases lay between the germline ends. The CDR3 length is 13 residues. In nucleotides, the CDR3 is TGTGCCAGCAGCCTACGTTCCTACAATGAGCAGTTCTTC. Amino acid sequence: CASSLRSYNEQFF.

This clone was picked up one time. V usage is TRBV19 and J usage is TRBJ1-2; D is unresolved. Trimming took 6 bases from V and 0 from J, leaving 11 bases between them. The CDR3 is 14 amino acids. Germline CDR1 is LNHDA and CDR2 is SQIVND (reference sequence). The CDR3, as DNA: TGTGCCAGTAGCTCCGCAGCGTCTAACTATGGCTACACCTTC. It encodes CASSSAASNYGYTF.

This chain links TRBV14 with TRBJ1-2, with D unresolved. Germline CDR1 is SGHDN and CDR2 is FVKESK. The CDR3 is made up of 14 amino acids. Trimming shortened V by 0 bases and J by 6 bases, and 11 bases separated the two germline ends. CDR3 nucleotide sequence: TGTGCCAGCAGCCAAGATTTGAGGGTGCATGGCTACACCTTC. This translates into CASSQDLRVHGYTF.

The chain links TRBV14 to TRBJ1-4; 7 bases are a match to TRBD1. Germline V gene lookup returns CDR1 SGHDN and CDR2 FVKESK. Unmatched junction bases numbered 10, after V lost 3 bases and J lost 9 bases. The CDR3 sequence is 15 residues long. The CDR3 sequence: CASSQLGTAPQKLFF. CDR3 coding DNA: TGTGCCAGCAGCCAGCTCGGGACAGCTCCCCAAAAACTGTTTTTT.

The V gene is TRBV5-1, the J gene TRBJ1-1, with 8 bases identical to TRBD1. In germline, CDR1 is SGHRS, CDR2 YFSETQ. J was trimmed by 1 base and V by 4 bases; bases with no gene match: 3. The CDR3 contains 14 residues. CDR3 protein: CASSGDRQNTEAFF. The CDR3 DNA sequence: TGCGCCAGCAGCGGGGACAGGCAGAACACTGAAGCTTTCTTT.

V and J are TRBV18 and TRBJ2-6; TRBD1 might be the D (6 bases). The germline V gene has CDR1 KGHSH and CDR2 LQKENI. The CDR3 runs to 16 residues. Trimming pared 3 bases from V and 4 bases from J, leaving 13 bases between. The DNA of the CDR3 is TGTGCCAGCTCACCCAGGCCAGGGGCCGGGGCCAACGTCCTGACTTTC. Its protein is CASSPRPGAGANVLTF.

The chain recombines TRBV2 with TRBJ2-1; 10 bases line up with TRBD2. Germline CDR1 SNHLY, CDR2 FYNNEI. The CDR3 extends over 16 amino acids. V lost 4 bases to trimming and J lost 1 base; unmatched junction nucleotides: 4. The CDR3 reads CASSVSGGLSYNEQFF. The CDR3 DNA reads TGTGCCAGCAGTGTTAGCGGGGGGCTATCCTACAATGAGCAGTTCTTC.

The CDR3 region is CASSVGRGGTDTQYF. CDR3 bases: TGTGCCAGCAGCGTAGGGCGGGGTGGGACAGATACGCAGTATTTT. The chain joins TRBV9 to TRBJ2-3, with D tentatively TRBD2 (6 bases). The germline V gene has CDR1 SGDLS and CDR2 YYNGEE. Trimming removed 0 bases from V and 3 bases from J, with 11 bases in between. The length of the CDR3 is 15 residues.

V gene TRBV3-1 (or the pseudogene TRBV3-2) combines with J gene TRBJ2-5, with 14 nucleotides matching TRBD2. Germline V lookup: CDR1 LGHDT, CDR2 YNNKEL (reference sequence). V gave up 3 bases and J gave up 7 bases; unmatched junction bases: 4. CDR3 size: 15 residues. CDR3 nucleotides: TGTGCCAGCAGCCAGACTAGCGGGGGGGCTTCGACCCAGTACTTC. Its translation is CASSQTSGGASTQYF.

This clone came up once. The chain has TRBV7-3 and TRBJ1-1, with 7 bases that match TRBD1. Germline V CDR1 and CDR2: SGHTA, FQGTGA. The CDR3 sequence is 14 residues long. Unmatched junction bases numbered 3, after V lost 5 bases and J lost 0 bases. In DNA, the CDR3 is TGTGCCAGCAGCCCCGGGACAGTGAACACTGAAGCTTTCTTT. Residues: CASSPGTVNTEAFF. Together with reference TRBV7-3 and TRBJ1-1, the CDR3 gives the full variable domain: GAGVSQTPSNKVTEKGKYVELRCDPISGHTALYWYRQSLGQGPEFLIYFQGTGAADDSGLPNDRFFAVRPEGSVSTLKIQRTERGDSAVYLCASSPGTVNTEAFFGQGTRLTVV.